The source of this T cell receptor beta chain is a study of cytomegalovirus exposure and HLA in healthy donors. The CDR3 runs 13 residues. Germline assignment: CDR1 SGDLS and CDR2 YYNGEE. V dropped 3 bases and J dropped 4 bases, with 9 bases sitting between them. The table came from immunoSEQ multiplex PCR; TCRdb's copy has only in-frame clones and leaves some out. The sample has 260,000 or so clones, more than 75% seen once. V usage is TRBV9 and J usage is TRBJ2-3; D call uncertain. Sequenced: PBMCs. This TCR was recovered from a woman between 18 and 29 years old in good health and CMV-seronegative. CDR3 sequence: CASSAQVADTQYF. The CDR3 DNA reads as TGTGCCAGCAGCGCTCAGGTAGCAGATACGCAGTATTTT.